This T cell receptor beta chain is from a study of neurological immune-mediated disorders. This clonotype has ten or more counts. Its antigen is not known. Via MiXCR, TCRdb re-called the 5' RACE reads, giving one row per CDR3 protein. The sample records tens of thousands of distinct CDR3 sequences, under 3% being singletons. This CDR3 is built from 15 residues. The V gene end was trimmed by 1 base and the J gene end by 8 bases; junction bases not matched to a gene: 5. Overall study findings and caveats: With the multiple sclerosis repertoire cluster, neither clinical nor MRI features showed any association.

The chain carries TRBV12-3 or TRBV12-4 and TRBJ2-1, with TRBD1 matching 10 bases. The source of this sequence is a man aged 45 to 65 with multiple sclerosis. Sequencing was performed on PBMCs. The CDR3 loop reads CASSLGQGALDEQFF. The CDR3, as DNA: TGTGCCAGCAGTTTAGGACAGGGGGCGTTGGATGAGCAGTTCTTC.